Listed here are 13 T cell receptor beta chains from one sample, sequenced in a study of CD4+ T cells in melanoma. Sequencing used immunoSEQ multiplex PCR; TCRdb keeps in-frame clones, though not all of them. The top ten clones hold approximately 12% of a sample with roughly 15,000 clones, about 72% of them seen once. The sample taken for sequencing was cells from a culture (not recorded whether cultured in vitro). The receptors were sampled from a human donor with melanoma.

The rearrangement joins TRBV6-6 to TRBJ2-7; D possibly uses TRBD1 or TRBD2 (5 bases each). The ends were cut back, 5 bases at V and 7 bases at J, with 15 bases in the middle. Germline V CDR1 and CDR2: MNHNY, SVGAGI (reference sequence). The CDR3 loop spans 13 amino acids. CDR3 coding DNA: TGTGCCAGCAGTGGGACCCTTGATAGTGAGCAGTACTTC. Translating gives CASSGTLDSEQYF.

V and J are TRBV4-2 and TRBJ1-1; D gene uncertain. Deletions cut 5 bases from V and 0 bases from J, with 13 bases between. Per the germline V gene, CDR1 is LGHNA and CDR2 is YNFKEQ. CDR3 length: 15 amino acids. The CDR3 loop is CASSLYERLNTEAFF. The CDR3 coding sequence is TGTGCCAGCAGCTTGTACGAGCGGTTGAACACTGAAGCTTTCTTT.

CDR3 in DNA: TGTGCCTGGAGTACAAACCAAGAGACCCAGTACTTC. This encodes CAWSTNQETQYF. The rearrangement uses TRBV30 and TRBJ2-5; D is uncertain. The CDR3 loop spans 12 amino acids. V was clipped by 2 bases and J by 0 bases, with 4 bases between them. Germline V gene data show CDR1 as GTSNPN and CDR2 as SVGIG (reference sequence).

The chain employs TRBV9 and TRBJ2-3; D may be TRBD2 (7 bases). The CDR3 is 16 residues long. Trimming left V 0 bases short and J 6 bases short, with 17 bases between. Germline CDR1 is SGDLS and CDR2 is YYNGEE. CDR3 in DNA: TGTGCCAGCAGCGTAGGTGGGGGGGCGCAGCCGGATACGCAGTATTTT. It translates to CASSVGGGAQPDTQYF. The full variable domain, completed using reference TRBV9 and TRBJ2-3, is DSGVTQTPKHLITATGQRVTLRCSPRSGDLSVYWYQQSLDQGLQFLIQYYNGEERAKGNILERFSAQQFPDLHSELNLSSLELGDSALYFCASSVGGGAQPDTQYFGPGTRLTVL.

This chain uses TRBV28 with TRBJ2-7; TRBD2 agrees at 14 bases. The germline V gene encodes CDR1 MDHEN and CDR2 SYDVKM. Trimming removed 6 bases from V and 4 bases from J; junction bases left unmatched: 5. The CDR3 is made up of 15 amino acids. CDR3 sequence reads: CASRRTSGGSYEQYF. The CDR3 region has the DNA TGTGCCAGCAGAAGGACTAGCGGGGGGTCTTACGAGCAGTACTTC.

The V call is TRBV7-8, the J call TRBJ1-1, with 7 bases identical to TRBD1. Per germline, CDR1 SGHVS and CDR2 FQNEAQ. The CDR3 has 15 residues. V lost 5 bases and J lost 5; bases outside the gene matches: 11. CDR3 nucleotide sequence: TGTGCCAGCAGCGCCGGACAGGCCGGCGGGACTGAAGCTTTCTTT. Translation gives CASSAGQAGGTEAFF.

The gene calls are TRBV29-1 and TRBJ1-3; tentative D call: TRBD1 (6 bases). The CDR3 runs to 14 residues. Germline CDR1 SQVTM, CDR2 ANQGSEA. V shed 7 bases and J shed 0 bases, with 13 bases lying between them. The CDR3 loop is CSARDIGSGNTIYF. The CDR3, as DNA: TGCAGCGCGCGGGACATTGGCTCTGGAAACACCATATATTTT.

The chain recombines TRBV10-3 with TRBJ1-3, with D perhaps matching TRBD1 (6 bases). The CDR3 consists of 12 residues. Germline V CDR1 and CDR2: ENHRY, SYGVKD. V was shortened by 10 bases and J by 2 bases, with 9 bases between the two germline ends. The CDR3, as DNA: TGTGCCACGACAGGTACTGGAAACACCATATATTTT. It is translated as CATTGTGNTIYF.

V is TRBV14 and J is TRBJ2-1; 7 nucleotides agree with TRBD1. The V and J ends lost 4 bases and 8 bases, in that order; junction bases with no gene match: 14. CDR3 length: 16 residues. Germline assignment: CDR1 SGHDN and CDR2 FVKESK. CDR3 nucleotide sequence: TGTGCCAGCAGCCCAAGACTTACGACAGGGCAGCATGAGCAGTTCTTC. Translating gives CASSPRLTTGQHEQFF.

This chain links TRBV30 with TRBJ1-4; no reliable D call. This CDR3 comprises 13 residues. From germline, CDR1 is GTSNPN and CDR2 SVGIG (reference sequence). Between the trimmed V and J ends, which lost 0 bases and 8 bases, there was a span of 10 bases. DNA for the CDR3: TGTGCCTGGAGTGTACGAGGTTCGGAAAAACTGTTTTTT. As protein: CAWSVRGSEKLFF.

The chain links TRBV9 to TRBJ2-1; D remains unclear. CDR3 size: 13 residues. The germline gives CDR1 SGDLS, CDR2 YYNGEE. Trimming removed 0 bases at V and 3 bases at J, with 4 bases between. In DNA, the CDR3 is TGTGCCAGCAGCGTAGACCACTACAATGAGCAGTTCTTC. Encoded protein: CASSVDHYNEQFF.

The rearrangement uses TRBV5-6 and TRBJ2-3; 10 bases agree with TRBD1. J gave up 4 bases and V 4 bases, and 3 bases lay outside the gene matches. The CDR3 totals 14 residues. Germline CDR1 and CDR2: SGHDT and YYEEEE. CDR3 residues: CASSLGQGADTQYF. DNA for the CDR3: TGTGCCAGCAGCCTAGGACAGGGGGCAGATACGCAGTATTTT.

The chain carries TRBV15 and TRBJ2-5; 9 bases are a match to TRBD1. Germline-derived CDR1 and CDR2 are LNHNV and YYDKDF (reference sequence). J was trimmed by 2 bases and V by 3 bases; bases with no gene match: 13. The CDR3 runs 18 residues. The CDR3 coding sequence is TGTGCCACCAGCAGTAAGCGGGCCGGGACAGGGTTTCAAGAGACCCAGTACTTC. Translation gives CATSSKRAGTGFQETQYF.